This TCR beta chain was recorded in a study of human T cells and chemical hapten exposure. For the study at large: A patient group, mainly female, showed alopecia areata, totalis or universalis. Across samples, TCR yields varied, mostly owing to small differences in pooled library volumes.

This clonotype appeared once. Its target is unknown. Study-level points and caveats: Versus controls, significantly more large CDR3 similarity clusters arose from expanded TCRs.

The time point: patch test 1, 2 weeks after DPC sensitization. Regarding treatment: therapeutic diphenylcyclopropenone sensitization with weekly scalp DPC. Original data processing: TCRs per sample had a median of 95,638 and ranged from about 23,224 to 700,000. TCRdb redid the calling of the RACE reads with MiXCR, one entry per CDR3 protein. The V and J calls, along with clone size, are taken from TCRdb and not from the paper's own processing. The sample lists 300,000 to 450,000 distinct CDR3 sequences, more than 4.5% occurring once. CDR1 MNHEY and CDR2 SVGAGI come from the germline V gene. Trimming removed 5 bases at V and 2 bases at J, with 13 bases between. The CDR3 totals 14 residues.

The sample here was whole blood, taken in connection with sensitization to the hapten diphenylcyclopropenone (DPC). The TCR was taken from a woman between 45 and 65 years old with alopecia areata. Some clones in this sample may be carry-over from other donors' samples. The rearrangement joins TRBV6-5 to TRBJ2-7; D possibly uses TRBD1 or TRBD2 (5 bases each). CDR3 in amino acids: CASSRPGPTYEQYF. CDR3 DNA sequence: TGTGCCAGCAGTCGTCCGGGACCTACCTACGAGCAGTACTTC.